A selection of T cell receptor beta chains follows, all from one sample in a study of blood T cell repertoires in COVID-19. The table came from immunoSEQ multiplex PCR; TCRdb's copy has only in-frame clones and leaves some out. Among over 150,000 clones listed, around 86% were seen once. Material: peripheral blood. The source of these receptors is a woman aged 70 to 79 with COVID-19, enrolled during active disease. Both conserved end residues are part of each CDR3. D genes are given only for firm matches. Size is stated for part of the rows, as once, few or many counts, or as a class when the clone is expanded.

TRBJ1-4	TRBV4-2	TRBD1	NA	CASSQDPTGARTNEKLFF	TGTGCCAGCAGCCAAGATCCTACAGGGGCGAGGACTAATGAAAAACTGTTTTTT
TRBJ2-2	TRBV29-1	TRBD2	NA	CSVVGLAGPNTGELFF	TGCAGCGTTGTCGGACTAGCGGGTCCAAACACCGGGGAGCTGTTTTTT
TRBJ1-3	TRBV9	NA	NA	CASSTGASGNTIYF	TGTGCCAGCTCGACGGGTGCCTCTGGAAACACCATATATTTT
TRBJ2-1	TRBV27	TRBD2	NA	CASSPGTSGYNEQFF	TGTGCCAGCAGTCCAGGGACTAGCGGCTACAATGAGCAGTTCTTC
TRBJ1-3	TRBV9	NA	NA	CASSLKGGQAGNTIYF	TGTGCCAGCAGCCTAAAGGGGGGGCAAGCTGGAAACACCATATATTTT
TRBJ2-7	TRBV29-1	NA	NA	CSVEDWSYEQYF	TGCAGCGTTGAGGACTGGTCCTACGAGCAGTACTTC
TRBJ2-1	TRBV19	TRBD2	NA	CASSISLAGAYNEQFF	TGTGCCAGTAGTATTTCTCTAGCGGGGGCCTACAATGAGCAGTTCTTC
TRBJ1-3	TRBV14	NA	NA	CASSRTYPHFRGRSGNTIYF	TGTGCCAGCAGCCGAACTTACCCCCATTTCCGCGGTAGGTCTGGAAACACCATATATTTT
TRBJ2-1	TRBV6-2/TRBV6-3	TRBD2	once	CASSYSGGRAEFNEQFF	TGTGCCAGCAGTTACTCTGGCGGGAGGGCCGAATTCAATGAGCAGTTCTTC
TRBJ1-5	TRBV7-2	NA	NA	CASGRGFDQPQHF	TGTGCCAGCGGCCGGGGTTTTGATCAGCCCCAGCATTTT
TRBJ2-7	TRBV7-9	TRBD2	NA	CASGLAGANYEQYF	TGTGCCAGTGGACTAGCGGGGGCTAACTACGAGCAGTACTTC
TRBJ2-1	TRBV3-1/TRBV3-2	NA	NA	CASSPPGGGQGVEQFF	TGTGCCAGCAGCCCACCCGGAGGAGGGCAGGGAGTCGAGCAGTTCTTC
TRBJ1-2	TRBV6-1	NA	few	CASSEGVLQRGGRLYGYTF	TGTGCCAGCAGTGAAGGGGTTTTGCAAAGGGGAGGCCGCCTCTATGGCTACACCTTC
TRBJ2-1	TRBV27	TRBD2	NA	CASSLYRGGRDEQFF	TGTGCCAGCAGTTTATATCGGGGCGGGAGGGATGAGCAGTTCTTC
TRBJ1-5	TRBV19	TRBD1	once	CASTGPGTGPTYSNQPQHF	TGTGCCAGCACTGGGCCCGGGACAGGGCCTACCTATAGCAATCAGCCCCAGCATTTT
TRBJ2-3	TRBV19	TRBD2	few	CASSLSGRATTDTQYF	TGTGCCAGTAGTCTTAGCGGGAGGGCCACCACAGATACGCAGTATTTT
TRBJ2-4	TRBV30	TRBD2	once	CAWSVAGPNIQYF	TGTGCCTGGAGTGTAGCGGGGCCAAACATTCAGTACTTC
TRBJ1-2	TRBV18	NA	NA	CASSPDRTYYGYTF	TGTGCCAGCTCACCCGACAGGACCTACTATGGCTACACCTTC
TRBJ2-1	TRBV5-1	NA	NA	CASRVGEVYNEQFF	TGCGCCAGCAGGGTGGGAGAAGTTTACAATGAGCAGTTCTTC
TRBJ2-2	TRBV5-1	TRBD1	few	CASRPPGQGNTGELFF	TGCGCCAGCAGACCACCGGGACAGGGTAACACCGGGGAGCTGTTTTTT
TRBJ2-1	TRBV7-2	TRBD2	NA	CASSLDHETSGPYNEQFF	TGTGCCAGCAGCTTAGACCACGAGACTAGCGGGCCCTACAATGAGCAGTTCTTC
TRBJ2-1	TRBV9	TRBD2	NA	CASSVATASGRASRDNEQFF	TGTGCCAGCAGCGTAGCTACGGCTAGCGGGAGGGCCTCCAGGGACAATGAGCAGTTCTTC
TRBJ1-1	TRBV30	TRBD1	NA	CAWTSKDRGNTEAFF	TGTGCCTGGACGAGTAAAGACAGGGGGAACACTGAAGCTTTCTTT